The 21 T cell receptor beta chains given below trace back to one sample, sequenced in a study of regulatory T cells in long-lasting Graves disease. Both iRepertoire HTBI primers and Arm-PCR of CDR3 regions were used to build the TCR beta libraries. TCRdb redid the calling of the multiplex PCR reads with MiXCR, one entry per CDR3 protein. The data contain roughly 320,000 distinct CDR3 sequences, 15% to 20% of them seen just once; the ten biggest clones take up around 27%. Time point: newly diagnosed GD, antithyroid drugs for less than 3 months. There was RNA extracted from PBMCs, and the TCR library was made from it. The same data also went into a second study, on T cells in Graves' hyperthyroidism and ophthalmopathy.

This specimen consisted of peripheral blood mononuclear cells (PBMCs), obtained at new diagnosis, from a patient treated with antithyroid drugs. The receptors were sampled from a man in his forties with Graves disease.

This clonotype is a singleton in its sample. The chain joins TRBV4-3 to TRBJ2-1; possibly TRBD2 for D (6 bases). CDR1 is LGHNA and CDR2 is YSLEER in the germline V gene. This CDR3 region has 17 residues. The germline V and J ends were trimmed by 1 base and 6 bases, with 19 bases remaining between them. CDR3 bases: TGCGCCAGCAGCCAAGGCGAGGCGGGGTATTTCTCCAATGAGCAGTTCTTC. The encoded protein is CASSQGEAGYFSNEQFF.

Comments on this clonotype: With a much larger clone just one base away, this may be a read error. V usage is TRBV6-2 or TRBV6-3 and J usage is TRBJ2-1, with D hard to call. The germline CDR1 and CDR2 sequences are MNHEY and SVGEGT. The CDR3 length is 14 residues. CDR3 loop: CASRTASSYNKQFF. CDR3 bases: TGTGCCAGCCGGACCGCCAGCTCCTACAATAAGCAGTTCTTC.

Ten or more counts support this clonotype. The rearrangement uses TRBV4-1 and TRBJ1-2, with TRBD1 matching 9 bases. The V gene's germline CDR1 is MGHRA and CDR2 YSYEKL. V trimming: 3 bases; J trimming: 4 bases; junction bases outside the gene matches: 3. The CDR3 is made up of 14 amino acids. CDR3 loop: CASSQGTGRYGYTF. CDR3 bases: TGCGCCAGCAGCCAGGGGACAGGGCGCTATGGCTACACCTTC.

This clonotype appeared a few times. V is TRBV7-2 and J is TRBJ2-7; D is possibly TRBD2 (5 bases). With 3 bases removed from V and 5 bases from J, the gap between germline ends came to 8 bases. The germline CDR1 and CDR2 sequences are SGHTA and FQGNSA. CDR3 size: 12 residues. This CDR3 reads CASSFGLNEQYF. As DNA, the CDR3 is TGTGCCAGCAGCTTTGGACTTAACGAGCAGTACTTC. Filled out from reference TRBV7-2 and TRBJ2-7, the complete variable domain reads GAGVSQSPSNKVTEKGKDVELRCDPISGHTALYWYRQSLGQGLEFLIYFQGNSAPDKSGLPSDRFSAERTGGSVSTLTIQRTQQEDSAVYLCASSFGLNEQYFGPGTRLTVT.

Ten or more counts support this clonotype. The V call is TRBV6-1, the J call TRBJ2-4; 9 bases line up with TRBD2. The junction had 7 bases not matched to a gene; V was cut back by 5 bases and J by 5 bases. The germline V gene has CDR1 MNHNS and CDR2 SASEGT. The CDR3 consists of 15 residues. CDR3 sequence reads: CASSISGGPQNIQYF. DNA for the CDR3: TGTGCCAGCAGTATTAGCGGGGGTCCCCAAAACATTCAGTACTTC.

This clonotype was observed at least ten times. The chain recombines TRBV20-1 with TRBJ2-7; D unresolved. This CDR3 has 14 amino acids. The ends were cut back, 0 bases at V and 6 bases at J, with 15 bases in the middle. Germline assignment: CDR1 DFQATT and CDR2 SNEGSKA (reference sequence). The CDR3 sequence: CSARDTVRVREQYF. The CDR3 DNA reads TGCAGTGCTAGAGATACGGTCCGGGTCCGCGAGCAGTACTTC.

This chain uses TRBV9 with TRBJ2-3; D might be TRBD2 (5 bases). The CDR3 consists of 15 residues. The ends were cut back, 6 bases at V and 2 bases at J, with 16 bases in the middle. The germline gives CDR1 SGDLS, CDR2 YYNGEE. The CDR3 bases are TGTGCCAGCACCCAAGGAGGCATTTACACAGATACGCAGTATTTT. It yields the protein CASTQGGIYTDTQYF.

CDR3 residues: CASSLRSGGPETQYF. The CDR3 DNA reads TGTGCCAGCAGTTTACGCAGCGGGGGGCCGGAGACCCAGTACTTC. The chain employs TRBV12-3 or TRBV12-4 and TRBJ2-5; 9 positions match TRBD2. This CDR3 is built from 15 residues. V lost 2 bases and J lost 5; bases outside the gene matches: 6.

At least ten counts were recorded for this clonotype. The junction departs from the called germline gene at one end, perhaps through a read error. For the CDR3, the DNA is TGTGCCAGCAGCCCCCCGGGACAGGGCATCGATACGCAGTATTTT. Translated, it gives CASSPPGQGIDTQYF. V is TRBV5-1 and J is TRBJ2-3; TRBD1 matches 9 bases. The CDR3 is made up of 15 amino acids. The germline gives CDR1 SGHRS, CDR2 YFSETQ.

This clonotype has at least ten counts. J is TRBJ2-1 and V is TRBV4-1; D is unclear. The germline gives CDR1 MGHRA, CDR2 YSYEKL. The CDR3 is made up of 15 amino acids. Between the trimmed V and J ends, which lost 4 bases and 3 bases, there was a span of 13 bases. CDR3 nucleotide sequence: TGCGCCAGCAGCCGAGCTAATACGGGCTACAATGAGCAGTTCTTC. It translates to CASSRANTGYNEQFF.

DNA of the CDR3: TGTGCCAGCAAACCACAGGGGGCCGTATTGGACGATGAGCAGTTCTTC. Its translation: CASKPQGAVLDDEQFF. The chain uses TRBV6-2 or TRBV6-3 and TRBJ2-1, with 9 positions matching TRBD1. Trimming took 7 bases from V and 8 from J; bases not matched to a gene: 15. CDR1 and CDR2 from the germline V gene are MNHEY and SVGEGT. The CDR3 extends over 16 amino acids.

In this sample, this clonotype turned up many times. J is TRBJ2-5 and V is TRBV28; tentatively, D is TRBD2 (5 bases). The CDR3 runs to 14 residues. Germline values: CDR1 MDHEN, CDR2 SYDVKM. Trimming cost V 7 bases and J 5 bases, with 17 bases left between them. The DNA of the CDR3 is TGTGCCAGCATCCCCACGGGAAGACTGGAGACCCAGTACTTC. It is translated as CASIPTGRLETQYF.

This clonotype was counted ten times or more. The rearrangement links TRBV28 to TRBJ1-4, with D possibly being TRBD1 (5 bases). The CDR3 has 14 residues. Trimming removed 1 base from V and 5 bases from J, with 8 bases in between. Germline V CDR1 and CDR2: MDHEN, SYDVKM. CDR3 sequence reads: CASSLYQGNEKLFF. The CDR3 nucleotides are TGTGCCAGCAGTTTATACCAGGGAAATGAAAAACTGTTTTTT. The whole variable domain, remainder taken from reference TRBV28 and TRBJ1-4, is DVKVTQSSRYLVKRTGEKVFLECVQDMDHENMFWYRQDPGLGLRLIYFSYDVKMKEKGDIPEGYSVSREKKERFSLILESASTNQTSMYLCASSLYQGNEKLFFGSGTQLSVL.

This clonotype was detected ten times or more. The J gene is TRBJ1-1, the V gene TRBV5-1; D is undetermined. The CDR3 spans 14 residues. V was cut by 1 base and J by 7 bases, with 14 bases left in between. The germline CDR1 and CDR2 sequences are SGHRS and YFSETQ. The CDR3 DNA sequence: TGCGCCAGCAGCTTGAGTAACGGGCCACTTGAAGCTTTCTTT. This translates into CASSLSNGPLEAFF.

This clonotype was recorded at least ten times. The V gene is TRBV7-2, the J gene TRBJ2-5; D remains unclear. Germline loops: CDR1 SGHTA, CDR2 FQGNSA. V lost 2 bases and J lost 1, with 11 bases in between. The CDR3 runs 15 residues. CDR3: CASSLYPGTQETQYF. For the CDR3, the DNA is TGTGCCAGCAGCTTATACCCGGGCACCCAAGAGACCCAGTACTTC.

Many counts were recorded for this clonotype. The V gene is TRBV2, the J gene TRBJ1-6; D is possibly TRBD1 (6 bases). Per germline, CDR1 SNHLY and CDR2 FYNNEI. Trimming cost V 4 bases and J 3 bases, with 16 bases left between them. The CDR3 totals 17 residues. The CDR3 DNA sequence: TGTGCCAGCAGTGTGGGGGCAGGCCATATCTATAATTCACCCCTCCACTTT. Translation gives CASSVGAGHIYNSPLHF.

On this clonotype: Given a far larger clone just one base away, this is likely a sequencing read error. Likely a read error: the CDR3 ends without its conserved phenylalanine or tryptophan. The rearrangement links TRBV6-2 or TRBV6-3 to TRBJ2-5; 7 bases map to TRBD2. V dropped 2 bases and J dropped 2; count of bases not matched to a gene: 11. The CDR3 totals 17 residues. Germline CDR1 and CDR2: MNHEY and SVGEGT. The CDR3 sequence: CASSYQAEQAGQETQYL. The CDR3 region has the DNA TGTGCCAGCAGTTACCAGGCCGAACAAGCGGGGCAAGAGACCCAGTACCTC.

This clonotype was seen ten or more times. The chain carries TRBV10-3 and TRBJ2-5, with 16 bases matching TRBD2. CDR1 and CDR2 from the germline V gene are ENHRY and SYGVKD. V shed 4 bases, J shed 6 bases, and the junction held 5 bases outside the gene matches. The CDR3 consists of 16 residues. The DNA for the CDR3 is TGTGCCATCAGTGGGGGACTAGCGGGGGGGCCTAAGACCCAGTACTTC. Protein sequence: CAISGGLAGGPKTQYF.

The rearrangement links TRBV2 to TRBJ1-1, with D tentatively TRBD1 (5 bases). The germline V gene has CDR1 SNHLY and CDR2 FYNNEI. The CDR3 totals 13 residues. V shed 6 bases and J shed 4 bases, with 12 bases lying between them. The CDR3 bases are TGTGCCAGCAGGCAGCTCGGGGGCACTGAAGCTTTCTTT. Protein: CASRQLGGTEAFF.

This clonotype was found many times. V gene TRBV27 combines with J gene TRBJ1-5, with a weak D call TRBD1 (6 bases). The germline V and J ends were trimmed by 2 bases and 0 bases, with 14 bases remaining between them. Germline assignment: CDR1 MNHEY and CDR2 SMNVEV (reference sequence). The CDR3 is 17 residues long. For the CDR3, the DNA is TGTGCCAGCAGTTTAAGGCCCCCAGGGGTTAGCAATCAGCCCCAGCATTTT. Translated: CASSLRPPGVSNQPQHF.

This clonotype has only a few counts. The J gene is TRBJ2-1, the V gene TRBV7-2, with D uncertain. The end of the DNA aligns better with TRBJ2-5, so the J call may be wrong. CDR3 length: 13 residues. Germline V CDR1 and CDR2: SGHTA, FQGNSA. The CDR3: CASSLTVQETQYF. The DNA of the CDR3 is TGTGCCAGCAGCTTAACAGTTCAAGAGACCCAGTACTTC.